The subject of this entry is one TCR beta chain. What it recognizes is unknown. Germline V lookup: CDR1 SEHNR, CDR2 FQNEAQ (reference sequence). The CDR3 is 16 amino acids. The V gene lost 0 bases and the J gene lost 1 base, with 11 bases spanning the gap. PCR involved 60 Vbeta and 13 Jbeta primers. Generated by immunoSEQ multiplex PCR, the TCRdb table keeps only in-frame clones and is missing some. The sample records some 170,000 clones, about 80% being singletons. This specimen belongs to a study of cytomegalovirus exposure and HLA in healthy donors. The overall study: Clustering assigned 81% of the approximately 430 genotyped donors to the Caucasian-associated ancestry cluster. Study findings and constraints: According to an earlier analysis, most TCR beta V segments yielded productive rearrangements about 90% or about 30% of the time. Most TCR sequences were seen very rarely across donors, but some public TCRs occurred in many. Analysis was performed later, and it showed HLA-associated TCR beta chains to be more clonally expanded than equally common others.

V and J are TRBV7-9 and TRBJ2-3, with D tentatively TRBD2 (7 bases). Sequencing was carried out using PBMCs. This receptor was obtained from a young man in good health and CMV-seropositive. The CDR3 region is CASSLAGGPGTDTQYF. CDR3 coding DNA: TGTGCCAGCAGCTTAGCGGGGGGGCCGGGCACAGATACGCAGTATTTT.